Included here is one T cell receptor beta chain sequence, with context. Its cognate antigen is unknown. This entry is derived from a study of T cell responses to AZD1222 COVID-19 vaccine. Study findings and constraints: Repertoires were obtained only post-peak T cell response. Unmutated regions of variants are reportedly targeted by nearly half of spike-specific TCRs. Donors in the cohort were predominantly white British and more often female, and clonal diversity was possibly underestimated. Only 5 or 6 people who got AZD1222 tested seropositive at baseline.

The CDR3 covers 14 residues. Between the trimmed V and J ends, which lost 2 bases and 7 bases, there was a span of 11 bases. The germline gives CDR1 KGHSH, CDR2 LQKENI. Generated by immunoSEQ multiplex PCR, the TCRdb table keeps only in-frame clones and is missing some. The sample has about 190,000 clones, almost 95% seen once; the top ten hold over 1%. Specimen: peripheral blood, collected on day 0 of AZD1222 vaccination. The sequence derives from an adult in good health. The chain joins TRBV18 to TRBJ1-4, with no clear D. The DNA of the CDR3 is TGTGCCAGCTCACCAGGGCCCGGAGGTGAAAAACTGTTTTTT. It is translated as CASSPGPGGEKLFF. The full variable domain, rest sourced from reference TRBV18 and TRBJ1-4, is NAGVMQNPRHLVRRRGQEARLRCSPMKGHSHVYWYRQLPEEGLKFMVYLQKENIIDESGMPKERFSAEFPKEGPSILRIQQVVRGDSAAYFCASSPGPGGEKLFFGSGTQLSVL.